These 25 T cell receptor beta chains were all obtained from the same sample, sequenced in a study of blood T cell repertoires in COVID-19. TCRdb keeps only in-frame clones here, not all; method: immunoSEQ multiplex PCR. This sample yields fewer than 100,000 clones, of which approximately 82% are seen a single time; 20% to 25% belongs to the top ten. Input material: peripheral blood. These receptors originate from a woman aged 45-59 years with acute or convalescent COVID-19.

The rearrangement links TRBV23-1 to TRBJ2-5, with D uncertain. TRBV23-1 is an open reading frame whose function is uncertain. V lost 2 bases to trimming and J lost 9 bases, with 13 bases between them. The CDR3 runs 13 residues. CDR3 sequence reads: CASSQQEPWAQYF. CDR3 DNA: TGCGCCAGCAGTCAACAGGAACCGTGGGCCCAGTACTTC.

The chain employs TRBV6-2 or TRBV6-3 and TRBJ1-5; D may be TRBD1 (6 bases). V lost 5 bases to trimming and J lost 8 bases, with 13 bases between them. This CDR3 is 13 amino acids long. Germline values: CDR1 MNHEY, CDR2 SVGEGT. The CDR3: CASSLIGGEPQHF. The DNA of the CDR3 is TGTGCCAGCAGTCTAATAGGGGGAGAGCCCCAGCATTTT.

CDR3 nucleotides: TGTGCCAGTAGTATATCACTAGAGTTGGCTGAGCAGTTCTTC. Translating gives CASSISLELAEQFF. The chain joins TRBV19 to TRBJ2-1; possibly TRBD2 for D (5 bases). The V end was cut by 2 bases, the J end by 9 bases, with 14 bases between. This CDR3 spans 14 amino acids. Germline assignment: CDR1 LNHDA and CDR2 SQIVND (reference sequence). The full variable domain, completed using reference TRBV19 and TRBJ2-1, is DGGITQSPKYLFRKEGQNVTLSCEQNLNHDAMYWYRQDPGQGLRLIYYSQIVNDFQKGDIAEGYSVSREKKESFPLTVTSAQKNPTAFYLCASSISLELAEQFFGPGTRLTVL.

The V gene is TRBV28, the J gene TRBJ2-5; D unclear. From germline, CDR1 is MDHEN and CDR2 SYDVKM. V was shortened by 6 bases and J by 7 bases, with 15 bases between the two germline ends. The CDR3 loop spans 13 amino acids. The CDR3 region has the DNA TGTGCCAGCAGCCCGGCCGGTGGCGGGACCCAGTACTTC. It encodes CASSPAGGGTQYF.

This clone was counted ten times or more. The CDR3 region has the DNA TGCGCCAGCAGCCAGACCGACCGGCAGGGAGGGAGATACGAGCAGTACTTC. As protein: CASSQTDRQGGRYEQYF. This sequence joins TRBV4-1 and TRBJ2-7, with TRBD2 matching 7 bases. V lost 3 bases to trimming and J lost 4 bases; unmatched junction nucleotides: 15. The CDR3 is 17 residues long. Germline V lookup: CDR1 MGHRA, CDR2 YSYEKL.

V usage is TRBV4-3 and J usage is TRBJ1-5; no firm D call. The CDR3 loop spans 13 amino acids. Germline CDR1 reads LGHNA; CDR2 reads YSLEER. V gave up 0 bases and J gave up 7 bases, with 7 bases separating them. The CDR3 region has the DNA TGCGCCAGCAGCCAAGACCTCTCCCAGCCCCAGCATTTT. This sequence encodes CASSQDLSQPQHF.

This CDR3 reads CASSLSRVHEQYF. For the CDR3, the DNA is TGCGCCAGCAGCTTGTCACGGGTACACGAGCAGTACTTC. The chain is built from TRBV5-1 and TRBJ2-7, with no clear D. There are 13 residues in the CDR3. Per germline, CDR1 SGHRS and CDR2 YFSETQ. V lost 1 base and J lost 5, with 10 bases in between.

This chain joins TRBV7-9 and TRBJ1-1; tentative D call: TRBD1 (6 bases). CDR1 is SEHNR and CDR2 is FQNEAQ in the germline V gene (reference sequence). Trimming removed 5 bases from V and 4 bases from J, with 20 bases in between. This CDR3 is 16 amino acids long. CDR3 sequence reads: CASSRRDTRKATEAFF. The CDR3 nucleotides are TGTGCCAGCAGCCGCCGGGACACTCGCAAAGCCACTGAAGCTTTCTTT.

The CDR3 nucleotides read TGTGCCAGCAGTTACTCGGGGGGGGCAGAAGCTTTCTTT. Encoded protein: CASSYSGGAEAFF. V and J are TRBV6-5 and TRBJ1-1, with TRBD1 as a possible D gene (6 bases). This CDR3 contains 13 residues. From germline, CDR1 is MNHEY and CDR2 SVGAGI. V was shortened by 0 bases and J by 8 bases, with 10 bases between the two germline ends.

Here the CDR3 DNA reads TGTGCCACCAGTGACAGGCGGGATCAGCCCCAGCATTTT. This sequence encodes CATSDRRDQPQHF. This sequence joins TRBV24-1 and TRBJ1-5, with D unresolved. Trimming shortened V by 4 bases and J by 5 bases, and 8 bases separated the two germline ends. The CDR3 extends over 13 amino acids. Per germline, CDR1 KGHDR and CDR2 SFDVKD.

The gene calls are TRBV7-8 and TRBJ2-3, with 7 nucleotides matching TRBD1. Germline V lookup: CDR1 SGHVS, CDR2 FQNEAQ. The V segment lost 1 base and the J segment 2 bases; nucleotides outside the gene matches: 6. This CDR3 region has 16 residues. The CDR3 DNA reads as TGTGCCAGCAGCTTAGAGGGACAGCGCATCACAGATACGCAGTATTTT. This gives the protein CASSLEGQRITDTQYF.

J is TRBJ1-1 and V is TRBV7-8; tentative D call: TRBD1 (5 bases). Trimming removed 5 bases at V and 3 bases at J, with 16 bases between. The CDR3 is 15 residues long. From germline, CDR1 is SGHVS and CDR2 FQNEAQ. CDR3 nucleotide sequence: TGTGCCAGCAGCCAAGAAGGGGATCGGTACACTGAAGCTTTCTTT. Its translation: CASSQEGDRYTEAFF.

This chain connects TRBV4-1 to TRBJ2-2; D perhaps matches TRBD1 (5 bases). V was trimmed by 0 bases and J by 6 bases, leaving 5 bases between them. The CDR3 extends over 13 amino acids. CDR1 MGHRA and CDR2 YSYEKL come from the germline V gene. CDR3 region: CASSQDRAGELFF. CDR3 nucleotide sequence: TGCGCCAGCAGCCAAGACAGGGCCGGGGAGCTGTTTTTT.

This clone appeared once. The genes are TRBV3-1 (or the pseudogene TRBV3-2) and TRBJ2-1; TRBD2 matches 10 bases. The CDR3 loop spans 18 amino acids. In germline, CDR1 is LGHDT, CDR2 YNNKEL (reference sequence). Germline trimming cut 2 bases from V and 8 bases from J; bases unmatched to any gene: 15. The CDR3 loop is CASSQRWGPSGRGDEQFF. CDR3 nucleotide sequence: TGTGCCAGCAGCCAAAGATGGGGACCCAGCGGGAGGGGGGATGAGCAGTTCTTC.

The chain employs TRBV27 and TRBJ1-2; TRBD1 aligns across 7 bases. With 5 bases clipped from V and 5 bases from J, the junction kept 14 bases outside the gene matches. The CDR3 extends over 16 amino acids. Germline V CDR1 and CDR2: MNHEY, SMNVEV (reference sequence). The CDR3 spells CASSRSWPGGFYGYTF. The CDR3 region has the DNA TGTGCCAGCAGTCGATCGTGGCCAGGGGGATTTTATGGCTACACCTTC.

The chain combines TRBV6-5 with TRBJ2-7, with 8 bases aligning to TRBD2. The length of the CDR3 is 16 residues. V was clipped by 4 bases and J by 2 bases; unmatched bases: 10. The germline V gene has CDR1 MNHEY and CDR2 SVGAGI. The CDR3 loop reads CASSSLTSGPPYEQYF. CDR3 in DNA: TGTGCCAGCAGTTCACTTACTAGCGGCCCTCCCTACGAGCAGTACTTC.

The chain employs TRBV2 and TRBJ2-4; the match to TRBD2 covers 8 bases. With V trimmed by 7 bases and J by 9 bases, 11 bases remained unmatched. CDR1 and CDR2 (germline): SNHLY, FYNNEI. The CDR3 spans 14 residues. The CDR3 protein is CASTATGGPGIQYF. In nucleotides, the CDR3 is TGTGCCAGCACGGCTACGGGGGGGCCGGGCATTCAGTACTTC.

This clone was observed a single time. V usage is TRBV5-5 and J usage is TRBJ1-4, with D unclear. V lost 1 base and J lost 0, with 13 bases in between. Germline lookup yields CDR1 SGHKS and CDR2 YYEKEE (reference sequence). The CDR3 loop spans 17 amino acids. In nucleotides, the CDR3 is TGTGCCAGCAGCTTGTCGGTATCCGGTGCAACTAATGAAAAACTGTTTTTT. This codes for CASSLSVSGATNEKLFF. The full variable domain, completed using reference TRBV5-5 and TRBJ1-4, is DAGVTQSPTHLIKTRGQQVTLRCSPISGHKSVSWYQQVLGQGPQFIFQYYEKEERGRGNFPDRFSARQFPNYSSELNVNALLLGDSALYLCASSLSVSGATNEKLFFGSGTQLSVL.

The chain couples TRBV5-4 to TRBJ2-3; D gene ambiguous. V was shortened by 1 base and J by 1 base, with 10 bases between the two germline ends. The CDR3 has 15 amino acids. Germline V CDR1 and CDR2: SGHNT, YYREEE (reference sequence). DNA of the CDR3: TGTGCCAGCAGCTTGATCACTGAACGCACAGATACGCAGTATTTT. It codes for CASSLITERTDTQYF.

This chain joins TRBV6-6 and TRBJ1-1; D perhaps matches TRBD1 (6 bases). Germline V gene lookup returns CDR1 MNHNY and CDR2 SVGAGI (reference sequence). The CDR3 has 16 residues. Trimming removed 0 bases from V and 2 bases from J, with 13 bases in between. The CDR3 is CASSYSNRGGNTEAFF. DNA for the CDR3: TGTGCCAGCAGTTACTCGAATAGGGGGGGAAACACTGAAGCTTTCTTT.

Only a few counts were recorded for this clone. The chain joins TRBV5-1 to TRBJ1-5; D not resolved. Trimming shortened V by 1 base and J by 0 bases, and 5 bases separated the two germline ends. The length of the CDR3 is 14 residues. The germline CDR1 and CDR2 sequences are SGHRS and YFSETQ. The CDR3 coding sequence is TGCGCCAGCAGCTTGACACCTAGCAATCAGCCCCAGCATTTT. Translating it yields CASSLTPSNQPQHF. The full variable domain, with the rest looked up from reference TRBV5-1 and TRBJ1-5, is KAGVTQTPRYLIKTRGQQVTLSCSPISGHRSVSWYQQTPGQGLQFLFEYFSETQRNKGNFPGRFSGRQFSNSRSEMNVSTLELGDSALYLCASSLTPSNQPQHFGDGTRLSIL.

This clone occurred a few times. The genes are TRBV18 and TRBJ2-3; 8 nucleotides agree with TRBD1. The trim removed 8 bases at V and 7 bases at J, leaving 11 bases unmatched. Germline V gives CDR1 KGHSH, CDR2 LQKENI. CDR3 length equals 14 residues. The CDR3 loop is CASTGQAVGNTQYF. CDR3 in DNA: TGTGCCAGCACGGGACAGGCCGTGGGGAATACGCAGTATTTT.

The chain combines TRBV6-5 with TRBJ2-2; D uncertain. CDR1 and CDR2 (germline): MNHEY, SVGAGI. This CDR3 comprises 14 residues. Trimming shortened V by 6 bases and J by 0 bases, and 8 bases separated the two germline ends. CDR3 region: CASSYQSNTGELFF. CDR3 nucleotides: TGTGCCAGCAGCTACCAGTCGAACACCGGGGAGCTGTTTTTT.

The rearrangement links TRBV20-1 to TRBJ1-1; 7 bases line up with TRBD1. V was pared by 3 bases and J by 0 bases, with 4 bases of the junction left unmatched. Per germline, CDR1 DFQATT and CDR2 SNEGSKA (reference sequence). The CDR3 has 14 amino acids. CDR3 in DNA: TGCAGTGCTAGTAGGGACAGTATGAACACTGAAGCTTTCTTT. Amino acids: CSASRDSMNTEAFF.

The CDR3 DNA is TGCGCCAGCAGCCAAGACAGCCAGAACTACGAGCAGTACTTC. Translating it yields CASSQDSQNYEQYF. The rearrangement uses TRBV5-1 and TRBJ2-7, with D perhaps TRBD1 (5 bases). This CDR3 region has 14 residues. Per germline, CDR1 SGHRS and CDR2 YFSETQ. The germline V and J ends were trimmed by 4 bases and 3 bases, with 14 bases remaining between them.